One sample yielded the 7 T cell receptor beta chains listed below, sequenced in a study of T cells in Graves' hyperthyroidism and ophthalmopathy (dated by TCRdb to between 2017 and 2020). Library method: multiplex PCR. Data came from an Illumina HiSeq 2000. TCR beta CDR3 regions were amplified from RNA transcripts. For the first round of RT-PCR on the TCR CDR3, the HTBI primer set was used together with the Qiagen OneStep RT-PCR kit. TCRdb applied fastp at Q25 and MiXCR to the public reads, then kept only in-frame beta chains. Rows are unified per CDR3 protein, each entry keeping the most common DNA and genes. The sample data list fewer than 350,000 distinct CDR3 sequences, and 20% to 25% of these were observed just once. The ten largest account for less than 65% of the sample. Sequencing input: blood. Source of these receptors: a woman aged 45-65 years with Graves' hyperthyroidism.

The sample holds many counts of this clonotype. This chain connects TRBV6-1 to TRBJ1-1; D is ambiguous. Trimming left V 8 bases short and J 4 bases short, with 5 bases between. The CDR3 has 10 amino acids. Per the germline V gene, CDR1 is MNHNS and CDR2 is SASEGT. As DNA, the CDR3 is TGTGCCAGCCGGCTCACTGAAGCTTTCTTT. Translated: CASRLTEAFF.

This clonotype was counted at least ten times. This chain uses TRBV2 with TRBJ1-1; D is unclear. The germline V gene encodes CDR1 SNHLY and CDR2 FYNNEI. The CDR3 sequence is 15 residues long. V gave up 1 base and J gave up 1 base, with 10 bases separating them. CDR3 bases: TGTGCCAGCAGTGAAGATGATCGGGGGAACACTGAAGCTTTCTTT. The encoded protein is CASSEDDRGNTEAFF.

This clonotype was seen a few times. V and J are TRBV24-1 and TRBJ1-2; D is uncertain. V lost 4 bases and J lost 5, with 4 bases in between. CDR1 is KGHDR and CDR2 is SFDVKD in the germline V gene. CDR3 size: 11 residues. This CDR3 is CATSEGYGYTF. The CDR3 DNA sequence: TGTGCCACCAGTGAGGGGTATGGCTACACCTTC.

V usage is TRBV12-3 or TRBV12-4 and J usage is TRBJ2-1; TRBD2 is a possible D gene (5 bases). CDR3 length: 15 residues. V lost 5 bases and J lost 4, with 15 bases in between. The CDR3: CASSVGEFRYNEQFF. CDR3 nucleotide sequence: TGTGCCAGCAGTGTCGGGGAATTTCGATACAATGAGCAGTTCTTC.

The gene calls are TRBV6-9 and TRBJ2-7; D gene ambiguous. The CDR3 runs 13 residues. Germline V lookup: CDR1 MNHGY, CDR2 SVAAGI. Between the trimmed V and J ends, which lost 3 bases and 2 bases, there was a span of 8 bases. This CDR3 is CASSYGRPYEQYF. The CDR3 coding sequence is TGTGCCAGCAGTTACGGCCGCCCCTACGAGCAGTACTTC.

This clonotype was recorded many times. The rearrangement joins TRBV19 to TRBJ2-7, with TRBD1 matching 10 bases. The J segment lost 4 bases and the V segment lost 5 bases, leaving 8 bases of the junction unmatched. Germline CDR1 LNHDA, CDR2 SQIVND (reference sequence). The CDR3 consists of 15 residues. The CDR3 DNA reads TGTGCCAGTAGTGCCCCGGGACAGGGGTTGTACGAGCAGTACTTC. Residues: CASSAPGQGLYEQYF.

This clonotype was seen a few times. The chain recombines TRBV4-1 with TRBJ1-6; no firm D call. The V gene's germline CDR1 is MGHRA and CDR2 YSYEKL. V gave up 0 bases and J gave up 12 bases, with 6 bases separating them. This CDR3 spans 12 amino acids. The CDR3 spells CASSQELGPLHF. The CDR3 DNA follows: TGCGCCAGCAGCCAAGAGCTGGGACCCCTCCACTTT.